Listed below are T cell receptor beta chains from one sample, sequenced in a study of blood T cell repertoires in COVID-19. The protocol was immunoSEQ multiplex PCR, while the TCRdb copy is restricted to in-frame clones and leaves out a portion. The table records 220,000 or so clones, 82% of them present only once. The material sequenced was peripheral blood. The receptors here all came from a woman aged 80 or over with COVID-19, enrolled during active disease. The CDR3 runs from the conserved cysteine through the conserved F or W. The D gene is left open where the match is weak. Not all rows give a size; the values are once, few, many and, for expanded clones, a class.

.	TRBV2	.	TRBJ1-5	TGTGCCAGCAGGGGGGTTGGGACACCGAGGCAGCCCCAGCATTTT	CASRGVGTPRQPQHF
.	TRBV11-2	.	TRBJ1-1	TGTGCCAGCAGCTTAGAGGTCAGAAACACTGAAGCTTTCTTT	CASSLEVRNTEAFF
.	TRBV25-1	.	TRBJ1-6	TGTGCCAGCAGTAGGGGGAATAATTCACCCCTCCACTTT	CASSRGNNSPLHF
.	TRBV7-9	TRBD1	TRBJ2-1	TGTGCCAGCAGCCCACAGGGGGGCATAGGAAATGAGCAGTTCTTC	CASSPQGGIGNEQFF
.	TRBV6-5	.	TRBJ1-6	TGTGCCAGCAGGCAAGACACCTATAATTCACCCCTCCACTTT	CASRQDTYNSPLHF
.	TRBV12-3/TRBV12-4	TRBD1	TRBJ1-1	TGTGCCAGCAGCCTATACAGGGGGACTGAAGCTTTCTTT	CASSLYRGTEAFF
.	TRBV11-2	.	TRBJ1-1	TGTGCCAGCAGCCACAGGGCCCTGAACACTGAAGCTTTCTTT	CASSHRALNTEAFF
.	TRBV24-1	TRBD2	TRBJ2-3	TGTGCCACCAGCCCACTAGCGGGAGGAGGAGATACGCAGTATTTT	CATSPLAGGGDTQYF
.	TRBV18	TRBD1	TRBJ2-7	TGTGCCAGCTCACCACGGACAGGGGGTCCCTACGAGCAGTACTTC	CASSPRTGGPYEQYF
.	TRBV7-8	.	TRBJ2-7	TGTGCCAGCAGCTTACCAACAGGGTTCCTGCTCCTTTCCTACGAGCAGTACTTC	CASSLPTGFLLLSYEQYF
.	TRBV15	TRBD1	TRBJ1-4	TGTGCCACCAGCAGAACAGGGGAGAGGGAAAAACTGTTTTTT	CATSRTGEREKLFF
.	TRBV30	TRBD1	TRBJ1-2	TGTGCCTGGAAGACCGGGACAGGGGGTGTTGGCTACACCTTC	CAWKTGTGGVGYTF
.	TRBV10-2	TRBD1	TRBJ1-4	TGCGCCAGCAGTTTGGGACAGGAGGAAAAACTGTTTTTT	CASSLGQEEKLFF
.	TRBV16	.	TRBJ2-3	TGTGCCAGCAGCCAGTTGGACAGCGGCACAGATACGCAGTATTTT	CASSQLDSGTDTQYF
.	TRBV4-2	TRBD1	TRBJ1-4	TGTGCCAGCAGCGCCCCCGGGACAGGGGGTGAAAAACTGTTTTTT	CASSAPGTGGEKLFF
.	TRBV7-3	TRBD1	TRBJ2-1	TGTGCCAGCAGCTTCCGGGACAGGGACAATGAGCAGTTCTTC	CASSFRDRDNEQFF
.	TRBV6-5	.	TRBJ1-5	TGTGCCAGCAGGCAGGGGTGGAATCAGCCCCAGCATTTT	CASRQGWNQPQHF
.	TRBV5-4	TRBD1	TRBJ1-2	TGTGCCAGCACCATGGGGCAGGGGGATCGTGGCTACACCTTC	CASTMGQGDRGYTF
.	TRBV6-6	.	TRBJ1-4	TGTGCCAGCAGGAACCCTTGGGGGGGTGAAAAACTGTTTTTT	CASRNPWGGEKLFF
.	TRBV30	.	TRBJ1-2	TGTGCCTGGGCCCGGGATACCTGGGGCTACACCTTC	CAWARDTWGYTF
.	TRBV3-1/TRBV3-2	.	TRBJ2-3	TGTGCCAGCAGCCATCTGACTACGTCGGGTACGCAGTATTTT	CASSHLTTSGTQYF
once	TRBV9	.	TRBJ2-7	TGTGCCAGCACCCAAGACCAGGACTTTGGGGAGCAGTACTTC	CASTQDQDFGEQYF